This TCR beta chain was recovered during a study of blood T cell repertoires in COVID-19. Study summary: The samples span acute and convalescent COVID-19 from the United States, Italy and Spain. The cDNA or gDNA used as material had been derived from T cells, B-cell-depleted T cells, or PBMCs.

J lost 4 bases, V lost 4 bases, and 9 bases had no gene match. The CDR3 covers 15 residues. The germline CDR1 and CDR2 sequences are SGHNT and YYREEE (reference sequence). This clone was observed a handful of times. Authors' processing steps: Amplification of reference gene primers provided the estimated nucleated cell counts. TCRdb keeps only in-frame clones here, not all; method: immunoSEQ multiplex PCR. The V and J calls and clone size were taken over from that table, and D and trimming were inferred from the DNA. The data show roughly 250,000 clones, roughly 84% seen once. The chain couples TRBV5-4 to TRBJ1-2; TRBD1 agrees at 8 bases. The specimen sequenced was peripheral blood. The sequence was obtained from a woman aged 45-60 years with acute or convalescent COVID-19. The CDR3, as DNA: TGTGCCAGCAGCACGCAGGGGGCTCTTGGCTATGGCTACACCTTC. It codes for CASSTQGALGYGYTF.